Listed here are 20 T cell receptor beta chains from one sample, sequenced in a study of CD8+ T cells in alopecia areata. Treatment defined: oral pan-JAK inhibitor, 5-10 mg twice daily. Isolated RNA was reverse transcribed into cDNA used as the sequencing template. Repertoires were generated with immunoSEQ multiplex PCR, while TCRdb's copy carries only in-frame clones and drops some. The sample carries 160,000 or so clones, 50% to 75% recorded once. This material consisted of CD4+ T cells sorted from blood, taken between weeks 55 and 70, from a patient treated with tofacitinib. These receptors originate from a human donor with alopecia areata.

The gene calls are TRBV2 and TRBJ1-6, with no clear D. Trimming removed 0 bases from V and 9 bases from J, with 6 bases in between. Germline CDR1 is SNHLY and CDR2 is FYNNEI. The length of the CDR3 is 13 residues. The CDR3 nucleotides read TGTGCCAGCAGTGAAGCCCCAGGTTCACCCCTCCACTTT. The encoded protein is CASSEAPGSPLHF.

This clone was counted a few times. V gene TRBV4-1 combines with J gene TRBJ1-5; TRBD1 matches 7 bases. V was pared by 6 bases and J by 9 bases, with 14 bases of the junction left unmatched. This CDR3 has 15 amino acids. CDR1 and CDR2 (germline): MGHRA, YSYEKL. The CDR3 spells CASSGERQGLGPQHF. The CDR3 nucleotides are TGCGCCAGCAGTGGGGAGCGACAGGGCCTTGGGCCCCAGCATTTT.

The chain is built from TRBV25-1 and TRBJ1-4; 7 positions agree with TRBD1. Germline assignment: CDR1 MGHDK and CDR2 SYGVNS. After removal of 3 bases from V and 5 bases from J, the junction contained 6 bases not matched to a gene. There are 15 residues in the CDR3. As DNA, the CDR3 is TGTGCCAGCAGTGACTCGGGACAGTCGAATGAAAAACTGTTTTTT. Translation gives CASSDSGQSNEKLFF.

The rearrangement uses TRBV5-6 and TRBJ1-1; D is undetermined. This CDR3 region has 12 residues. CDR1 is SGHDT and CDR2 is YYEEEE in the germline V gene. V lost 1 base, J lost 11 bases, and 12 bases lay in between. Here the CDR3 reads CASSLLQAGAFF. The CDR3 DNA is TGTGCCAGCAGCTTGCTTCAGGCCGGGGCTTTCTTT.

This clone was found once. J is TRBJ1-1 and V is TRBV6-6; no firm D call. Deletions cut 5 bases from V and 0 bases from J, with 4 bases between. The CDR3 covers 12 residues. In germline, CDR1 is MNHNY, CDR2 SVGAGI (reference sequence). The CDR3 DNA follows: TGTGCCAGCAGTAAATTGAACACTGAAGCTTTCTTT. Translating gives CASSKLNTEAFF.

This chain links TRBV6-1 with TRBJ2-5; TRBD1 is a possible D gene (6 bases). The ends were cut back, 0 bases at V and 1 base at J, with 9 bases in the middle. This CDR3 spans 15 amino acids. Germline CDR1 MNHNS, CDR2 SASEGT. The CDR3 reads CASSEARQAQETQYF. The DNA of the CDR3 is TGTGCCAGCAGTGAAGCCAGACAGGCCCAAGAGACCCAGTACTTC.

In regard to this clone: Different DNA sequences within this sample yield the same CDR3. This chain links TRBV30 with TRBJ2-3; TRBD2 is a possible D gene (5 bases). The CDR3 length is 11 residues. V gave up 3 bases and J gave up 6 bases, with 7 bases separating them. From germline, CDR1 is GTSNPN and CDR2 SVGIG (reference sequence). CDR3 loop: CAWSRGDTQYF. In DNA form, the CDR3 reads TGTGCCTGGAGCCGAGGGGATACGCAGTATTTT.

About this clone itself: Other DNA sequences in the same sample also yield this CDR3. The rearrangement uses TRBV30 and TRBJ2-2; D perhaps matches TRBD1 (6 bases). This CDR3 is 12 amino acids long. In germline, CDR1 is GTSNPN, CDR2 SVGIG (reference sequence). V lost 3 bases and J lost 5, with 7 bases in between. CDR3 sequence: CAWSRGTGELFF. In nucleotides, the CDR3 is TGTGCCTGGAGCAGGGGTACCGGGGAGCTGTTTTTT. The complete variable domain, with remaining parts taken from reference TRBV30 and TRBJ2-2, reads SQTIHQWPATLVQPVGSPLSLECTVEGTSNPNLYWYRQAAGRGLQLLFYSVGIGQISSEVPQNLSASRPQDRQFILSSKKLLLSDSGFYLCAWSRGTGELFFGEGSRLTVL.

The chain has TRBV10-3 and TRBJ2-7; D not certain. CDR3 length equals 11 residues. Germline assignment: CDR1 ENHRY and CDR2 SYGVKD. Trimming took off 11 bases at V and 3 bases at J, with 11 bases between the two ends. The CDR3 coding sequence is TGTGCCTCCCAAGGCGGCTACGAGCAGTACTTC. Residues: CASQGGYEQYF.

CDR3 sequence (DNA): TGTGCCAGCAGTCTCAAGGGGAAGCCCATTCAGTACTTC. It specifies CASSLKGKPIQYF. This sequence joins TRBV6-5 and TRBJ2-4; tentatively, D is TRBD1 (5 bases). Germline-derived CDR1 and CDR2 are MNHEY and SVGAGI. Trimming removed 5 bases at V and 9 bases at J, with 14 bases between. This CDR3 spans 13 amino acids.

This sequence joins TRBV30 and TRBJ2-3; 11 bases map to TRBD1. There are 16 residues in the CDR3. Trimming removed 1 base from V and 5 bases from J; junction bases left unmatched: 8. From germline, CDR1 is GTSNPN and CDR2 SVGIG (reference sequence). This CDR3 is CAWSGSGTGGRDTQYF. In DNA, the CDR3 is TGTGCCTGGAGTGGGTCCGGGACAGGGGGGAGAGATACGCAGTATTTT.

The gene calls are TRBV5-1 and TRBJ2-3; 10 nucleotides line up with TRBD2. The CDR3 covers 17 residues. Trimming at V came to 2 bases and at J to 2 bases, leaving 8 bases not matched to a gene. Germline CDR1 reads SGHRS; CDR2 reads YFSETQ. CDR3 sequence: CASSLSGTSDFTDTQYF. As DNA, the CDR3 is TGCGCCAGCAGCTTATCCGGGACTAGCGACTTCACAGATACGCAGTATTTT.

The chain recombines TRBV13 with TRBJ2-5; D remains ambiguous. The CDR3 consists of 11 residues. Trimming removed 5 bases at V and 4 bases at J, with 5 bases between. Germline CDR1 and CDR2: PRHDT and FYEKMQ (reference sequence). This chain's CDR3 is CASSKRETQYF. CDR3 nucleotide sequence: TGTGCCAGCAGCAAACGAGAGACCCAGTACTTC.

Ten or more counts support this clone. The chain has TRBV2 and TRBJ2-5; D may be TRBD2 (6 bases). The germline V and J ends were trimmed by 1 base and 2 bases, with 17 bases remaining between them. The length of the CDR3 is 17 residues. Per germline, CDR1 SNHLY and CDR2 FYNNEI. CDR3 sequence reads: CASSEELLKGGQETQYF. CDR3 nucleotides: TGTGCCAGCAGTGAAGAGCTACTGAAGGGAGGTCAAGAGACCCAGTACTTC.

At least ten counts were recorded for this clone. This chain uses TRBV7-9 with TRBJ2-3; D is unclear. The CDR3 runs to 13 residues. Germline values: CDR1 SEHNR, CDR2 FQNEAQ (reference sequence). Between the trimmed V and J ends, which lost 5 bases and 9 bases, there was a span of 15 bases. CDR3 loop: CASSREVAVTQYF. The CDR3 bases are TGTGCCAGCAGCAGAGAAGTCGCGGTAACGCAGTATTTT.

The chain links TRBV15 to TRBJ2-5; TRBD2 matches 7 bases. The CDR3 runs 15 residues. The J segment lost 4 bases and the V segment lost 0 bases, leaving 5 bases of the junction unmatched. Per the germline V gene, CDR1 is LNHNV and CDR2 is YYDKDF (reference sequence). The CDR3 sequence: CATSRDFGGGETQYF. Written as DNA, the CDR3 is TGTGCCACCAGCAGAGATTTTGGCGGGGGAGAGACCCAGTACTTC.

The CDR3 DNA follows: TGCGCCAGCAGCTTGGCCTGGACTAGCAGCGAGCAGTACTTC. It translates to CASSLAWTSSEQYF. The V call is TRBV5-1, the J call TRBJ2-7, with 8 bases matching TRBD2. The CDR3 length is 14 residues. V gave up 0 bases and J gave up 6 bases; unmatched junction bases: 5. Germline CDR1 reads SGHRS; CDR2 reads YFSETQ.

The chain joins TRBV27 to TRBJ1-2, with 11 bases that match TRBD1. CDR3 length: 13 residues. Trimming took 5 bases from V and 7 from J; bases not matched to a gene: 3. From germline, CDR1 is MNHEY and CDR2 SMNVEV (reference sequence). The CDR3 DNA reads TGTGCCAGCAGTCGGGACAGGGGGTTTGGCTACACCTTC. The encoded protein is CASSRDRGFGYTF.

This clone has a handful of counts. The chain uses TRBV4-2 and TRBJ1-1; 7 bases are shared with TRBD1. CDR3 length equals 15 residues. J was trimmed by 0 bases and V by 3 bases; bases with no gene match: 4. Looked up from germline, CDR1 is LGHNA and CDR2 is YNFKEQ. CDR3 nucleotide sequence: TGTGCCAGCAGCCAGGCGGGACAGATGAACACTGAAGCTTTCTTT. It codes for CASSQAGQMNTEAFF.

The rearrangement joins TRBV15 to TRBJ1-3; perhaps TRBD1 as D (6 bases). CDR3 length equals 15 residues. V was cut by 0 bases and J by 4 bases, with 10 bases left in between. Germline V CDR1 and CDR2: LNHNV, YYDKDF (reference sequence). CDR3 in amino acids: CATSRDQGRGNTIYF. In DNA, the CDR3 is TGTGCCACCAGCAGAGACCAGGGGAGGGGAAACACCATATATTTT.